One T cell receptor (beta chain) is described in this entry. This entry is derived from a study of CD8+ T cells in alopecia areata. As the sequencing template, cDNA was produced by extracting RNA and reverse transcribing it. Repertoires were generated with immunoSEQ multiplex PCR, while TCRdb's copy carries only in-frame clones and drops some. The data show 110,000 to 150,000 clones, 45% to 60% seen once. Treatment noted: oral pan-JAK inhibitor, 5-10 mg twice daily. Trimming left V 4 bases short and J 1 base short, with 10 bases between. The V gene's germline CDR1 is MNHEY and CDR2 SMNVEV (reference sequence). This CDR3 comprises 14 residues.

This receptor was identified in a human donor with alopecia areata. The sample consisted of CD8+ T cells sorted from blood, taken at week 4, from a patient treated with tofacitinib. V is TRBV27 and J is TRBJ1-2, with D perhaps TRBD1 (5 bases). The CDR3, as DNA: TGTGCCAGCAGTTCCAGACAGATTAACTATGGCTACACCTTC. Translating it yields CASSSRQINYGYTF.